This paragraph reports one T cell receptor (beta chain). The data were taken from a study of T cell changes during pregnancy in multiple sclerosis. The protocol was immunoSEQ multiplex PCR, while the TCRdb copy is restricted to in-frame clones and leaves out a portion. This sample yields 45,000 to 70,000 clones, of which 92% are seen a single time; about 2.9% belongs to the top ten. CDR1 and CDR2 (germline): ENHRY, SYGVKD. The V and J ends lost 1 base and 2 bases respectively, with 6 bases between them. This CDR3 comprises 13 residues. The sequencing used peripheral blood, collected in the third trimester of pregnancy. This clonotype originated in a female donor in good health, enrolled as a control in a pregnancy study. The V gene is TRBV10-3, the J gene TRBJ2-7; TRBD2 is a possible D gene (5 bases). Here the CDR3 reads CAISELEAYEQYF. The CDR3 nucleotides are TGTGCCATCAGTGAGTTGGAGGCCTACGAGCAGTACTTC.